The present entry profiles one T cell receptor beta chain with its context. Sequenced by immunoSEQ multiplex PCR; TCRdb stores in-frame clones only, minus some. The repertoire holds roughly 150,000 clones, with roughly nine tenths as singletons. This CDR3 is built from 15 residues. The germline V gene has CDR1 SGHAT and CDR2 FQNNGV. V gave up 5 bases and J gave up 3 bases; unmatched junction bases: 7. This specimen belongs to a study of T cell responses to AZD1222 COVID-19 vaccine. The J gene is TRBJ2-7, the V gene TRBV11-2; 10 nucleotides line up with TRBD1. This specimen consisted of peripheral blood, obtained 28 days after the second AZD1222 dose. The TCR was taken from an adult who received the AZD1222 COVID-19 vaccine. CDR3 loop: CASSIGQGGYYEQYV. CDR3 in DNA: TGTGCCAGCAGCATTGGACAGGGGGGATACTACGAGCAGTACGTC.